This entry is about one T cell receptor (beta chain). Its target is not known. The naive CD8 subset, CD45RO-negative cells positively selected for CCR7, excluded terminally differentiated effector memory CD45RA+ cells. Trimming stripped 6 bases from V and 7 bases from J, with 19 bases between. The CDR3 loop spans 15 amino acids. Germline-derived CDR1 and CDR2 are MNHEY and SMNVEV (reference sequence). Genomic DNA from each subset was divided evenly over several immunoSEQ plates. In replicate PCRs of sorted subsets, approximately 200 ng DNA, tens of thousands of T cell genomes, was used. The data were produced by immunoSEQ multiplex PCR, yet TCRdb's version contains in-frame clones alone and is incomplete. The data contain around 1.9 million clones, under 95% of them singletons. The sample belongs to a study of shared clonotypes between healthy human individuals. Study-level findings and limits: Memory subsets generally showed smaller estimated richness than naive subsets did.

Input material: naive CD8+ T cells from PBMCs. The rearrangement joins TRBV27 to TRBJ1-5; maybe TRBD1 (6 bases). The receptor was isolated from a man between 18 and 29 years old in good health. Some clones in this sample may be carry-over from other donors' samples. CDR3 nucleotides: TGTGCCAGCAGCGGAGGGGGGGTCGGGCACCAGCCCCAGCATTTT. It specifies CASSGGGVGHQPQHF.